This record concerns one T cell receptor beta chain sequence. Authors' data handling: Reference gene primer amplification yielded estimated nucleated cell counts. Measured with immunoSEQ multiplex PCR; TCRdb has only the in-frame clones, and not every one. V and J calls and clone size come straight from that table; D and trimming were deduced from the DNA. The sample holds 40,000 to 50,000 clones; roughly nine tenths are singletons and the top ten take about 10%. This specimen belongs to a study of blood T cell repertoires in COVID-19. At the level of the study: There were acute and convalescent COVID-19 samples, and they came from the United States, Italy and Spain. T cells, B-cell-depleted T cells, or PBMCs provided the cDNA or gDNA that served as material.

V gave up 3 bases and J gave up 2 bases; unmatched junction bases: 2. There are 15 residues in the CDR3. Germline V gene data show CDR1 as SEHNR and CDR2 as FQNEAQ (reference sequence). The source of this sequence is a young man with active or convalescent COVID-19. Sequenced input: peripheral blood. The V gene is TRBV7-9, the J gene TRBJ2-2, with TRBD2 identical over 8 bases. The CDR3 reads CASSFSGTNTGELFF. In nucleotides, the CDR3 is TGTGCCAGCAGCTTTAGCGGGACAAACACCGGGGAGCTGTTTTTT.